This T cell receptor beta chain was sequenced during a study of blood T cells in healthy people across ages. Of note for this clonotype: Its cognate antigen is unknown. Just one base apart from a much larger clone, this may be a read error.

General observations from the study: Naive T cell percentage strongly correlated with TCR beta diversity.

Primers used in a second PCR of about 6 to 11 cycles were a sample-barcoded 5' primer and a J-beta primer mix. Carrying 12 random nucleotides, a template-switch adaptor labeled each individual cDNA molecule. TCRdb analysed the 5' RACE reads with MiXCR anew, one entry per CDR3 protein. The sample consists of about 930,000 distinct CDR3 sequences, just under 30% of them appearing once. These data are also associated with another study on T cells of mothers and their children. That paper adds: It was through the M1S primer of the second PCR that sample barcodes and 2-4 random nucleotides were added. Overlap ran slightly, non-significantly higher for related than unrelated mother-child pairs.

The sequencing input was blood. The receptor comes from a woman aged 35 to 49 in good health.

The CDR3 DNA reads TGCAGCGTTGTCGGGGGACAGGGAGGCTACGAGCAGTACTTC. Translation: CSVVGGQGGYEQYF. The rearrangement links TRBV29-1 to TRBJ2-7, with 9 bases identical to TRBD1. Germline V lookup: CDR1 SQVTM, CDR2 ANQGSEA. The ends lost 4 bases at V and 3 bases at J; junction bases unmatched: 7. The CDR3 is 14 residues long.